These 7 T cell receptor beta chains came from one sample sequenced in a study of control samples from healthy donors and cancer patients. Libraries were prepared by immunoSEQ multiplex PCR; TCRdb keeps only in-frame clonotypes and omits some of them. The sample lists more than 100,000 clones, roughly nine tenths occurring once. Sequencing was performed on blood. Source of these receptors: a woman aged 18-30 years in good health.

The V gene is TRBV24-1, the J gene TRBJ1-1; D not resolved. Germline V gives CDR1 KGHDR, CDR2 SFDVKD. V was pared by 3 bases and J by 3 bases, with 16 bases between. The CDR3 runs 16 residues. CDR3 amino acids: CATSDQAASEDTEAFF. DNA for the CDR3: TGTGCCACCAGTGATCAAGCAGCCTCGGAGGACACTGAAGCTTTCTTT.

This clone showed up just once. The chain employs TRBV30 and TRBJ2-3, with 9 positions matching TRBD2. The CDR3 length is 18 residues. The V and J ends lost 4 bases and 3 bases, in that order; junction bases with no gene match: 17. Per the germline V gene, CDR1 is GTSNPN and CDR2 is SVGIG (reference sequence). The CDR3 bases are TGTGCCTGGACCCTTGACTTGGCGGGAGGGCCTGGGACAGATACGCAGTATTTT. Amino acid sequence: CAWTLDLAGGPGTDTQYF.

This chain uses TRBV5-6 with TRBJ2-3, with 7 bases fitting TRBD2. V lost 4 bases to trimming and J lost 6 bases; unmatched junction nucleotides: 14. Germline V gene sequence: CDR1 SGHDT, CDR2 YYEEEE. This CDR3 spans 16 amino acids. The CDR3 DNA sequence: TGTGCCAGCAGCATCCGGGGGGTGTTAATCTTGGATACGCAGTATTTT. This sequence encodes CASSIRGVLILDTQYF.

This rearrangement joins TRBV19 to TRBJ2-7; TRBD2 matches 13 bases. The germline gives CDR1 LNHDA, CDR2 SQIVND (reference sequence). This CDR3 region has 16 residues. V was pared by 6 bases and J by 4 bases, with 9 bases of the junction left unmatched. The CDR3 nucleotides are TGTGCCAGTAGATCCAGGACTAGCGGGAGCGTTTACGAGCAGTACTTC. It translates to CASRSRTSGSVYEQYF.

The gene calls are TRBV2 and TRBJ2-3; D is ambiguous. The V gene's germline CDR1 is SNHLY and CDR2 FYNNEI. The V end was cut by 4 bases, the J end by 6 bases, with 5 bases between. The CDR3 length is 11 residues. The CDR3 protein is CASSVGDTQYF. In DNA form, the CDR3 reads TGTGCCAGCAGTGTGGGGGATACGCAGTATTTT.

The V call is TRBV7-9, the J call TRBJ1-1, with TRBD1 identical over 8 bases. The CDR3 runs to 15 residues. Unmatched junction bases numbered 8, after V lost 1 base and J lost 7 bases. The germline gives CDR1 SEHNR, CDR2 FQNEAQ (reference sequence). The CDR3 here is CASSLDRTGKYEAFF. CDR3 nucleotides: TGTGCCAGCAGCTTAGATAGGACAGGGAAGTATGAAGCTTTCTTT.

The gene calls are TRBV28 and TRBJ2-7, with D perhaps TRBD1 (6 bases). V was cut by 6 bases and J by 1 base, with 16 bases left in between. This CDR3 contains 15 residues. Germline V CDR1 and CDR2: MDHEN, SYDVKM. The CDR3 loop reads CASSPPVQGSYEQYF. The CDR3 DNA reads TGTGCCAGCAGCCCCCCTGTACAGGGATCCTACGAGCAGTACTTC.